The 22 T cell receptor beta chains presented below share a single source sample, sequenced in a study of blood T cells in healthy people across ages. A second PCR of 7 to 11 cycles used a sample-barcoded 5' primer and a J-beta primer mix. Via MiXCR, TCRdb re-called the 5' RACE reads, giving one row per CDR3 protein. The data hold roughly 1,100,000 distinct CDR3 sequences, with under 30% observed a single time. The sample also formed part of further work on T cells of mothers and their children.

The sequencing input was blood. These receptors were collected from a girl between 2 and 10 years old in good health.

This clonotype occurred a few times. The rearrangement uses TRBV29-1 and TRBJ2-5, with 14 bases aligning to TRBD2. The CDR3 loop spans 12 amino acids. The J segment lost 11 bases and the V segment lost 7 bases, leaving 6 bases of the junction unmatched. Germline CDR1 SQVTM, CDR2 ANQGSEA. CDR3 amino acids: CSGTSGGPGQYF. The CDR3 DNA sequence: TGCAGCGGGACTAGCGGGGGGCCCGGACAGTACTTC.

The J gene is TRBJ2-3, the V gene TRBV7-2; 12 nucleotides align to TRBD2. The germline V gene has CDR1 SGHTA and CDR2 FQGNSA. CDR3 size: 17 residues. Trimming removed 3 bases from V and 3 bases from J; junction bases left unmatched: 7. The CDR3 DNA reads as TGTGCCAGCAGCTTCGATCTAGCGGGGGGGCTTACAGATACGCAGTATTTT. Translation: CASSFDLAGGLTDTQYF.

The rearrangement links TRBV4-1 to TRBJ2-5; D is perhaps TRBD1 or TRBD2 (5 bases each). CDR3 length: 17 residues. Germline loops: CDR1 MGHRA, CDR2 YSYEKL. Trimming stripped 3 bases from V and 3 bases from J, with 20 bases between. This CDR3 is CASSHATVSGPKETQYF. In DNA, the CDR3 is TGCGCCAGCAGCCACGCAACGGTCTCGGGACCGAAAGAGACCCAGTACTTC.

The chain recombines TRBV29-1 with TRBJ2-1; 12 nucleotides agree with TRBD2. Per the germline V gene, CDR1 is SQVTM and CDR2 is ANQGSEA. The CDR3 is 15 residues long. Trimming took 7 bases from V and 8 from J; bases not matched to a gene: 12. This CDR3 reads CSAHDLAGGRHEQFF. The CDR3 bases are TGCAGCGCCCACGACCTAGCGGGAGGGAGGCATGAGCAGTTCTTC.

This chain uses TRBV7-6 with TRBJ1-1; D unclear. The CDR3 is made up of 11 amino acids. The V and J ends lost 1 base and 10 bases respectively, with 7 bases between them. Germline assignment: CDR1 SGHVS and CDR2 FNYEAQ. In DNA form, the CDR3 reads TGTGCCAGCAGCTTAGATGGGCCAGCTTTCTTT. Its protein is CASSLDGPAFF.

This clonotype has just a few counts. The J gene is TRBJ2-5, the V gene TRBV28; TRBD2 agrees at 8 bases. This CDR3 spans 13 amino acids. Looked up from germline, CDR1 is MDHEN and CDR2 is SYDVKM. The trim removed 8 bases at V and 0 bases at J, leaving 2 bases unmatched. As DNA, the CDR3 is TGTGCCAGCCTACTAGCGGACCAAGAGACCCAGTACTTC. It encodes CASLLADQETQYF.

The chain is built from TRBV20-1 and TRBJ2-7; 13 nucleotides match TRBD2. This CDR3 spans 19 amino acids. V shed 2 bases, J shed 0 bases, and the junction held 13 bases outside the gene matches. CDR1 and CDR2 (germline): DFQATT, SNEGSKA (reference sequence). In nucleotides, the CDR3 is TGCAGTGCTAGAAAACTCCCGGGACTAGCGGGACTGAGCTCCTACGAGCAGTACTTC. Translation gives CSARKLPGLAGLSSYEQYF.

This chain joins TRBV7-2 and TRBJ1-3, with D hard to call. The CDR3 totals 15 residues. CDR1 and CDR2 from the germline V gene are SGHTA and FQGNSA. V was cut by 1 base and J by 4 bases, with 11 bases left in between. The CDR3 bases are TGTGCCAGCAGCTTAGACCCATCACTCGGAAACACCATATATTTT. Its protein is CASSLDPSLGNTIYF. Looking up the rest from reference TRBV7-2 and TRBJ1-3 gives the full variable domain: GAGVSQSPSNKVTEKGKDVELRCDPISGHTALYWYRQSLGQGLEFLIYFQGNSAPDKSGLPSDRFSAERTGGSVSTLTIQRTQQEDSAVYLCASSLDPSLGNTIYFGEGSWLTVV.

This clonotype was detected only a few times. The rearrangement links TRBV25-1 to TRBJ2-5, with TRBD1 as a possible D gene (6 bases). The DNA end is more similar to TRBJ2-7, so the J call may be wrong. This CDR3 is 15 amino acids long. Per the germline V gene, CDR1 is MGHDK and CDR2 is SYGVNS. This CDR3 is CASSDWSDSSYEQYF. For the CDR3, the DNA is TGTGCCAGCAGTGACTGGTCGGACAGTTCCTACGAGCAGTACTTC.

The chain's CDR3 is CATRGRDRQNTGELFF. In nucleotides, the CDR3 is TGTGCCACCAGGGGCCGGGACAGGCAAAACACCGGGGAGCTGTTTTTT. V and J are TRBV24-1 and TRBJ2-2; TRBD1 aligns across 8 bases. After removal of 7 bases from V and 2 bases from J, the junction contained 8 bases not matched to a gene. In germline, CDR1 is KGHDR, CDR2 SFDVKD. The CDR3 totals 16 residues.

This clonotype came up a few times. The chain is built from TRBV10-3 and TRBJ2-7; tentatively, D is TRBD1 (6 bases). The germline V gene encodes CDR1 ENHRY and CDR2 SYGVKD. V was shortened by 3 bases and J by 2 bases, with 14 bases between the two germline ends. The length of the CDR3 is 15 residues. The CDR3: CAISERQTGTYEQYF. CDR3 nucleotides: TGTGCCATCAGTGAAAGACAGACAGGCACCTACGAGCAGTACTTC.

This sequence joins TRBV12-5 and TRBJ1-6, with D unclear. Germline CDR1 and CDR2: LGHNT and FRNRAP. V was clipped by 6 bases and J by 3 bases, with 12 bases between them. This CDR3 comprises 15 residues. The CDR3 DNA follows: TGTGCTAGTGGCCCTTCAAATATCTATAATTCACCCCTCCACTTT. This gives the protein CASGPSNIYNSPLHF.

At least ten counts were recorded for this clonotype. The rearrangement joins TRBV29-1 to TRBJ2-5, with D tentatively TRBD1 or TRBD2 (5 bases each). CDR1 and CDR2 from the germline V gene are SQVTM and ANQGSEA. The CDR3 loop spans 13 amino acids. Trimming pared 5 bases from V and 5 bases from J, leaving 15 bases between. CDR3 residues: CSVMGRNEETQYF. The DNA of the CDR3 is TGCAGCGTTATGGGACGGAATGAGGAGACCCAGTACTTC.

The genes are TRBV12-3 or TRBV12-4 and TRBJ2-7; TRBD2 matches at 8 bases. J gave up 0 bases and V 4 bases, and 2 bases lay outside the gene matches. The CDR3 totals 14 residues. The CDR3 here is CASSYAGGSYEQYF. DNA of the CDR3: TGTGCCAGCAGTTACGCGGGGGGCTCCTACGAGCAGTACTTC.

This chain links TRBV12-3 or TRBV12-4 with TRBJ2-1; D ambiguous. The closer fit of TRBJ2-5 to the DNA end suggests the J call may be wrong. This CDR3 is 13 amino acids long. The CDR3 DNA follows: TGTGCCAGCAGCAGTATCGTTCAAGAGACCCAGTACTTC. It yields the protein CASSSIVQETQYF.

V usage is TRBV7-6 and J usage is TRBJ2-1, with D possibly called TRBD1 or TRBD2 (5 bases each). CDR1 and CDR2 (germline): SGHVS, FNYEAQ. Trimming stripped 5 bases from V and 0 bases from J, with 20 bases between. CDR3 length: 18 residues. Written as DNA, the CDR3 is TGTGCCAGCAGCCCTAACTCGGGACGTCTAAGCTCCTACAATGAGCAGTTCTTC. This codes for CASSPNSGRLSSYNEQFF.

The rearrangement joins TRBV15 to TRBJ2-6; tentatively, D is TRBD1 or TRBD2 (5 bases each). CDR3 length: 17 amino acids. V was shortened by 2 bases and J by 0 bases, with 11 bases between the two germline ends. Looked up from germline, CDR1 is LNHNV and CDR2 is YYDKDF (reference sequence). As DNA, the CDR3 is TGTGCCACCAGCAGATCCGGGGCGATCTCTGGGGCCAACGTCCTGACTTTC. Its protein product is CATSRSGAISGANVLTF.

This clonotype was seen a handful of times. The V and J genes are TRBV29-1 and TRBJ2-5; D possibly matches TRBD1 or TRBD2 (5 bases each). The germline V gene encodes CDR1 SQVTM and CDR2 ANQGSEA. The CDR3 runs to 13 residues. V was shortened by 6 bases and J by 1 base, with 12 bases between the two germline ends. DNA of the CDR3: TGCAGCGTGCCGACTGGGGGCCAAGAGACCCAGTACTTC. Its translation is CSVPTGGQETQYF.

This clonotype was counted between two and nine times. This chain links TRBV27 with TRBJ2-7; the D is unclear. V lost 5 bases and J lost 5, with 16 bases in between. CDR3 length equals 14 residues. Per the germline V gene, CDR1 is MNHEY and CDR2 is SMNVEV (reference sequence). The CDR3 spells CASSVLGEWDEQYF. For the CDR3, the DNA is TGTGCCAGCAGTGTGCTAGGCGAATGGGACGAGCAGTACTTC.

This clonotype was counted only a few times. This chain connects TRBV6-5 to TRBJ1-3; possibly TRBD1 for D (5 bases). V dropped 6 bases and J dropped 4 bases, with 16 bases sitting between them. The CDR3 contains 15 residues. Germline CDR1 is MNHEY and CDR2 is SVGAGI. CDR3: CASSPGRDRGNTIYF. The DNA for the CDR3 is TGTGCCAGCAGCCCCGGCAGGGATCGGGGAAACACCATATATTTT.

The chain has TRBV7-2 and TRBJ2-2, with D hard to call. This CDR3 is built from 16 residues. Germline assignment: CDR1 SGHTA and CDR2 FQGNSA. V was pared by 2 bases and J by 1 base, with 11 bases between. This CDR3 is CASSLIPARNTGELFF. CDR3 DNA: TGTGCCAGCAGCTTAATCCCAGCGAGGAACACCGGGGAGCTGTTTTTT.

This clonotype has only a few counts. The chain has TRBV14 and TRBJ1-2, with D perhaps TRBD1 (5 bases). In germline, CDR1 is SGHDN, CDR2 FVKESK. The germline V and J ends were trimmed by 6 bases and 4 bases, with 12 bases remaining between them. The CDR3 contains 13 residues. The CDR3 loop reads CASRHSGGYGYTF. The CDR3 DNA is TGTGCCAGCAGGCACTCCGGGGGCTATGGCTACACCTTC.